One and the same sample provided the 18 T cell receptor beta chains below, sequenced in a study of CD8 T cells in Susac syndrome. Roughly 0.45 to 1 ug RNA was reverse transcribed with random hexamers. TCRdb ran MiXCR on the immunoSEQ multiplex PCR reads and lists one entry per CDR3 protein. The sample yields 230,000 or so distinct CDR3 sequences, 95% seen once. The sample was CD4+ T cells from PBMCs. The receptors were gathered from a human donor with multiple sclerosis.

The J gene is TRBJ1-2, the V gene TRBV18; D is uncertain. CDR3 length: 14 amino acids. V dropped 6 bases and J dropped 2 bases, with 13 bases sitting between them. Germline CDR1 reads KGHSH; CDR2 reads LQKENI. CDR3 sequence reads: CASSTDSGNYGYTF. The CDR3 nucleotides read TGTGCCAGCTCGACCGATTCCGGGAACTATGGCTACACCTTC.

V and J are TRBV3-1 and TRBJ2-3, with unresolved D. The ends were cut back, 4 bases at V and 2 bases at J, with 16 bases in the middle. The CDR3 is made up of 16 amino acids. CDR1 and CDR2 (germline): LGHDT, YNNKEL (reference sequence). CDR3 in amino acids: CASSLLQQPFTDTQYF. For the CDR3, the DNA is TGTGCCAGCAGCCTCCTACAGCAACCATTCACAGATACGCAGTATTTT.

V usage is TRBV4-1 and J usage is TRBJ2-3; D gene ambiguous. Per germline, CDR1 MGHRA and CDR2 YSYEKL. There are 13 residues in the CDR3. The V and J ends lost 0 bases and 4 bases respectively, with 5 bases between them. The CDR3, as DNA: TGCGCCAGCAGCCAAGATCTCCCAGATACGCAGTATTTT. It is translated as CASSQDLPDTQYF.

The CDR3 DNA is TGTGCCAGCAGCCCGGGACAGCCTTCTCTCTATACGCAGTATTTT. Its translation is CASSPGQPSLYTQYF. The chain has TRBV13 and TRBJ2-3, with 7 bases aligning to TRBD1. This CDR3 is 15 amino acids long. CDR1 is PRHDT, CDR2 FYEKMQ, per germline (reference sequence). The V and J ends lost 5 bases and 7 bases, in that order; junction bases with no gene match: 12.

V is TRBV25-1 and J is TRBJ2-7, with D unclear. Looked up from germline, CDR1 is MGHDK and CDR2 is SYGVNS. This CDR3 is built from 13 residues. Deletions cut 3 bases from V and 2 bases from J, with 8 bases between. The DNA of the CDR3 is TGTGCCAGCAGTGACGTGGTTCCCTACGAGCAGTACTTC. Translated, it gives CASSDVVPYEQYF.

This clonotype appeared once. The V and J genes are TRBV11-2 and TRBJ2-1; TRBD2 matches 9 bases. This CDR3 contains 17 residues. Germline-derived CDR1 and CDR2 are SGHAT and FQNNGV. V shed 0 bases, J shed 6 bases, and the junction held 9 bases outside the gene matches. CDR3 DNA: TGTGCCAGCAGCTTAGAGGGGGGCACTAGCGGGCCCAATGAGCAGTTCTTC. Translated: CASSLEGGTSGPNEQFF.

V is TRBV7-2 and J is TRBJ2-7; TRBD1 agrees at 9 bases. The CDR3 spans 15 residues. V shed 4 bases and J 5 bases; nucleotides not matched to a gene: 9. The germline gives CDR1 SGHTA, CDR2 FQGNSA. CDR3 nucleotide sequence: TGTGCCAGCAGCTCCTTTCGGACAGGGGACAACGAGCAGTACTTC. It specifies CASSSFRTGDNEQYF.

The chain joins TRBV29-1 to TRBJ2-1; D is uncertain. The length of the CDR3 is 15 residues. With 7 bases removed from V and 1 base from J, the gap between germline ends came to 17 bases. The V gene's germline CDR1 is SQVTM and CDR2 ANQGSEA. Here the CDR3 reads CSAQSFIGSYNEQFF. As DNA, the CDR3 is TGCAGCGCCCAGTCGTTCATAGGGTCCTACAATGAGCAGTTCTTC.

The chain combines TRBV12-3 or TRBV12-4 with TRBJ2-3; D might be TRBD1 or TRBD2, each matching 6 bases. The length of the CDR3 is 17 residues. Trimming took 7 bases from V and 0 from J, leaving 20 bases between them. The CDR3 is CASMRSGAAPSTDTQYF. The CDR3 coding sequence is TGTGCCAGCATGCGGTCGGGGGCCGCACCTAGCACAGATACGCAGTATTTT.

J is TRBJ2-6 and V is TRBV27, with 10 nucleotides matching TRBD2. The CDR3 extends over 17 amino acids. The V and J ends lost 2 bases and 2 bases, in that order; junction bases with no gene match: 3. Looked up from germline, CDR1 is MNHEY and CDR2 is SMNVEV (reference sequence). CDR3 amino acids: CASSLRLAGAGANVLTF. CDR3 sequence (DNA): TGTGCCAGCAGTTTAAGGCTAGCGGGAGCTGGGGCCAACGTCCTGACTTTC. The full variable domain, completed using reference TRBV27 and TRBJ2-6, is EAQVTQNPRYLITVTGKKLTVTCSQNMNHEYMSWYRQDPGLGLRQIYYSMNVEVTDKGDVPEGYKVSRKEKRNFPLILESPSPNQTSLYFCASSLRLAGAGANVLTFGAGSRLTVL.

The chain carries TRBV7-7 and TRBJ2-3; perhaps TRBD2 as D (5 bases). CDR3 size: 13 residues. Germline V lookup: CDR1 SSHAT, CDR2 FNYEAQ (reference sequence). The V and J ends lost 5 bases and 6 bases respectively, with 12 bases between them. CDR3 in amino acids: CASSPLRADTQYF. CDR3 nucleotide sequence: TGTGCCAGCAGCCCCTTGCGGGCGGATACGCAGTATTTT.

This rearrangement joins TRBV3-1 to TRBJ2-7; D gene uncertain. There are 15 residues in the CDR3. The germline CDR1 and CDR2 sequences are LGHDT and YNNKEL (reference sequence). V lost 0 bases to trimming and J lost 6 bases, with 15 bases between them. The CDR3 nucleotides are TGTGCCAGCAGCCAAGATCTGGCCGATCTCTCCGAGCAGTACTTC. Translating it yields CASSQDLADLSEQYF.

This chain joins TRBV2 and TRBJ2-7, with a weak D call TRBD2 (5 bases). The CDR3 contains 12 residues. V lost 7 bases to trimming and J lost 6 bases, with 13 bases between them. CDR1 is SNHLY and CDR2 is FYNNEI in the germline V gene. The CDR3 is CASKDFLSEQYF. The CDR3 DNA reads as TGTGCCAGCAAGGACTTCTTATCCGAGCAGTACTTC.

The CDR3 reads CASSAPPADEAFF. The CDR3 DNA is TGTGCCAGCAGCGCCCCACCGGCGGATGAAGCTTTCTTT. This chain joins TRBV9 and TRBJ1-1; D unresolved. The CDR3 covers 13 residues. V gave up 3 bases and J gave up 7 bases, with 13 bases separating them. The germline CDR1 and CDR2 sequences are SGDLS and YYNGEE. Combining the CDR3 with reference TRBV9 and TRBJ1-1 gives the whole variable domain DSGVTQTPKHLITATGQRVTLRCSPRSGDLSVYWYQQSLDQGLQFLIQYYNGEERAKGNILERFSAQQFPDLHSELNLSSLELGDSALYFCASSAPPADEAFFGQGTRLTVV.

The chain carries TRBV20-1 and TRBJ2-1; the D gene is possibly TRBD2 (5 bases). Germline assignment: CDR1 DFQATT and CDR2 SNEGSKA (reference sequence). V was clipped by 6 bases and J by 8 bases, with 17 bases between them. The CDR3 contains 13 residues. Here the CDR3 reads CSAHGEGPYEQFF. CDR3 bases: TGCAGTGCGCACGGCGAGGGCCCCTATGAGCAGTTCTTC.

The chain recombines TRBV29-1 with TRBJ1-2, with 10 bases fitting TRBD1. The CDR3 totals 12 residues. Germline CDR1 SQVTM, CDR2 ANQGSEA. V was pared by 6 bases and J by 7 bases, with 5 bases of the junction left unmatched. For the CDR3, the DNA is TGCAGCGTCCGGACAGGGGGAAGTGGCTACACCTTC. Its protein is CSVRTGGSGYTF. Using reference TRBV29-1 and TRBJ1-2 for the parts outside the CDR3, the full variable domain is SAVISQKPSRDICQRGTSLTIQCQVDSQVTMMFWYRQQPGQSLTLIATANQGSEATYESGFVIDKFPISRPNLTFSTLTVSNMSPEDSSIYLCSVRTGGSGYTFGSGTRLTVV.

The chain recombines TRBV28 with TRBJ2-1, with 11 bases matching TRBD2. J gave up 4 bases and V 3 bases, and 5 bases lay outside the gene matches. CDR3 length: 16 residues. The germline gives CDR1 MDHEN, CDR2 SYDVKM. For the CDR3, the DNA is TGTGCCAGCAGTTTGGGGGGGACTAGCGGTTACAATGAGCAGTTCTTC. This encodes CASSLGGTSGYNEQFF.

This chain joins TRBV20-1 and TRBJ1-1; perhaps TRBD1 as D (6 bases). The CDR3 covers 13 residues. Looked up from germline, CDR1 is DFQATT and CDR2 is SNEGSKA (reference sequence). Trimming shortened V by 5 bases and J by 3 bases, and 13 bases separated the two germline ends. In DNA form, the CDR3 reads TGCAGTGCTCTGGGGGCCGGTGACACTGAAGCTTTCTTT. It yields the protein CSALGAGDTEAFF.